This passage covers 28 T cell receptor beta chains from one sample sequenced in a study of cytomegalovirus exposure and HLA in healthy donors. PCR involved 60 Vbeta and 13 Jbeta primers. TCRdb keeps only in-frame clones here, not all; method: immunoSEQ multiplex PCR. The sample holds approximately 70,000 clones, about 77% seen once. The specimen was PBMCs. The receptor source for this set is a man in his forties or fifties in good health and CMV-seronegative.

The rearrangement links TRBV18 to TRBJ1-1; D is uncertain. The V gene's germline CDR1 is KGHSH and CDR2 LQKENI. The CDR3 is 14 amino acids. The V end lost 3 bases, the J end lost 7 bases, and 15 bases lay between the germline ends. In DNA form, the CDR3 reads TGTGCCAGCTCACCCCCTCGGGATACTAGTGAAGCTTTCTTT. Protein sequence: CASSPPRDTSEAFF.

This sequence joins TRBV9 and TRBJ1-6; D not certain. The germline V gene has CDR1 SGDLS and CDR2 YYNGEE. This CDR3 spans 16 amino acids. Trimming pared 0 bases from V and 0 bases from J, leaving 7 bases between. The CDR3 sequence is CASSVAVSSYNSPLHF. DNA for the CDR3: TGTGCCAGCAGCGTAGCGGTGAGCTCCTATAATTCACCCCTCCACTTT. Variable domain in full (rest from reference TRBV9 and TRBJ1-6): DSGVTQTPKHLITATGQRVTLRCSPRSGDLSVYWYQQSLDQGLQFLIQYYNGEERAKGNILERFSAQQFPDLHSELNLSSLELGDSALYFCASSVAVSSYNSPLHFGNGTRLTVT.

In its sample, this clone was seen a few times. This chain uses TRBV5-6 with TRBJ2-1; D gene unclear. CDR3 length: 15 residues. Between the trimmed V and J ends, which lost 5 bases and 5 bases, there was a span of 17 bases. Germline CDR1 reads SGHDT; CDR2 reads YYEEEE. CDR3 nucleotide sequence: TGTGCCAGCAGTTATTTGGCTTCAGGAAACAATGAGCAGTTCTTC. This translates into CASSYLASGNNEQFF.

This rearrangement joins TRBV20-1 to TRBJ1-1; D is possibly TRBD1 (5 bases). V was cut by 3 bases and J by 10 bases, with 9 bases left in between. The CDR3 sequence is 10 residues long. CDR1 is DFQATT, CDR2 SNEGSKA, per germline (reference sequence). The CDR3: CSASRGRAFF. The CDR3 region has the DNA TGCAGTGCTAGTAGGGGAAGAGCTTTCTTT.

This chain links TRBV5-5 with TRBJ1-1, with 9 bases lining up with TRBD1. Unmatched junction bases numbered 13, after V lost 5 bases and J lost 11 bases. The germline CDR1 and CDR2 sequences are SGHKS and YYEKEE (reference sequence). The CDR3 is 14 amino acids. CDR3: CASSPGQGFLRAFF. The DNA for the CDR3 is TGTGCCAGCAGTCCGGGACAGGGATTCTTGAGGGCTTTCTTT.

The chain links TRBV6-1 to TRBJ1-4; D might be TRBD1 (6 bases). This CDR3 has 13 residues. CDR1 and CDR2 (germline): MNHNS, SASEGT. V was pared by 6 bases and J by 5 bases, with 10 bases between. The CDR3 nucleotides read TGTGCCAGCAGACGAGGACAGAATGAAAAACTGTTTTTT. It translates to CASRRGQNEKLFF.

This clone was counted a few times. The chain carries TRBV4-2 and TRBJ2-5; tentative D call: TRBD1 (5 bases). Germline CDR1 is LGHNA and CDR2 is YNFKEQ. Trimming removed 1 base from V and 5 bases from J, with 14 bases in between. CDR3 size: 15 residues. The chain's CDR3 is CASSQGLGAGETQYF. CDR3 bases: TGTGCCAGCAGCCAAGGTCTAGGGGCTGGGGAGACCCAGTACTTC.

Here the CDR3 DNA reads TGTGCCAGCAGTTTATGGGAGACAGGGGCCGGCTACACCTTC. Its protein product is CASSLWETGAGYTF. The chain is built from TRBV28 and TRBJ1-2; 8 bases line up with TRBD1. Germline-derived CDR1 and CDR2 are MDHEN and SYDVKM. The CDR3 is 14 amino acids. J was trimmed by 8 bases and V by 0 bases; bases with no gene match: 5.

The V and J genes are TRBV5-1 and TRBJ2-1; D possibly corresponds to TRBD1 (5 bases). CDR1 and CDR2 (germline): SGHRS, YFSETQ. Trimming cost V 1 base and J 0 bases, with 14 bases left between them. The CDR3 is 17 amino acids. Written as DNA, the CDR3 is TGCGCCAGCAGCTTGAGTATAGGACAATACTCCTACAATGAGCAGTTCTTC. It is translated as CASSLSIGQYSYNEQFF. The full variable domain, rest sourced from reference TRBV5-1 and TRBJ2-1, is KAGVTQTPRYLIKTRGQQVTLSCSPISGHRSVSWYQQTPGQGLQFLFEYFSETQRNKGNFPGRFSGRQFSNSRSEMNVSTLELGDSALYLCASSLSIGQYSYNEQFFGPGTRLTVL.

This clone was counted at least ten times. The chain couples TRBV6-5 to TRBJ1-1; the D gene is possibly TRBD1 (6 bases). The CDR3 length is 13 residues. Trimming took 6 bases from V and 0 from J, leaving 8 bases between them. Per germline, CDR1 MNHEY and CDR2 SVGAGI. This CDR3 is CASRTGLNTEAFF. DNA of the CDR3: TGTGCCAGCAGGACAGGATTGAACACTGAAGCTTTCTTT.

The rearrangement joins TRBV15 to TRBJ1-4; possibly TRBD1 for D (5 bases). The CDR3 contains 16 residues. The V and J ends lost 0 bases and 8 bases respectively, with 16 bases between them. Germline CDR1 LNHNV, CDR2 YYDKDF (reference sequence). CDR3 region: CATSREGGEVGEKLFF. CDR3 bases: TGTGCCACCAGCAGAGAGGGGGGGGAGGTGGGGGAAAAACTGTTTTTT.

V gene TRBV6-1 combines with J gene TRBJ1-4, with a tentative D call TRBD1 (6 bases). CDR1 and CDR2 (germline): MNHNS, SASEGT. V shed 5 bases and J shed 3 bases, with 13 bases lying between them. The CDR3 runs 15 residues. DNA of the CDR3: TGTGCCAGCAGTAACGGACAGACACCTAATGAAAAACTGTTTTTT. Protein product: CASSNGQTPNEKLFF.

This chain joins TRBV2 and TRBJ1-2, with D possibly being TRBD1 (6 bases). The CDR3 extends over 13 amino acids. V lost 5 bases and J lost 6, with 13 bases in between. Germline CDR1 is SNHLY and CDR2 is FYNNEI. Here the CDR3 reads CASSLQGSHGYTF. The CDR3 DNA reads TGTGCCAGCAGTCTCCAGGGGAGCCATGGCTACACCTTC. Using reference TRBV2 and TRBJ1-2 for the parts outside the CDR3, the full variable domain is EPEVTQTPSHQVTQMGQEVILRCVPISNHLYFYWYRQILGQKVEFLVSFYNNEISEKSEIFDDQFSVERPDGSNFTLKIRSTKLEDSAMYFCASSLQGSHGYTFGSGTRLTVV.

This rearrangement joins TRBV7-6 to TRBJ2-7; D may be TRBD2 (7 bases). V was pared by 5 bases and J by 4 bases, with 18 bases between. The CDR3 is 15 amino acids. Germline V gene sequence: CDR1 SGHVS, CDR2 FNYEAQ. CDR3 region: CASSPTRGGGYEQYF. Written as DNA, the CDR3 is TGTGCCAGCAGCCCTACGCGGGGAGGGGGGTACGAGCAGTACTTC.

The rearrangement uses TRBV4-2 and TRBJ1-1; no firm D call. The germline CDR1 and CDR2 sequences are LGHNA and YNFKEQ. The CDR3 is made up of 16 amino acids. V lost 5 bases, J lost 1 base, and 17 bases lay in between. The CDR3 here is CASSLSKANRNTEAFF. Written as DNA, the CDR3 is TGTGCCAGCAGCTTATCAAAAGCGAATCGGAACACTGAAGCTTTCTTT.

In the case of this clone: Other DNA sequences in the same sample also yield this CDR3. The rearrangement links TRBV27 to TRBJ2-7; D is possibly TRBD1 (6 bases). CDR3 size: 15 residues. Germline V gene sequence: CDR1 MNHEY, CDR2 SMNVEV (reference sequence). The ends were cut back, 2 bases at V and 7 bases at J, with 18 bases in the middle. Written as DNA, the CDR3 is TGTGCCAGCAGTTTAAAAGGGGGTGGTAACTATGAGCAGTACTTC. This codes for CASSLKGGGNYEQYF.

As to this clone: The sample holds other DNA sequences that translate to the same CDR3. This chain uses TRBV7-9 with TRBJ2-7; 7 bases are shared with TRBD2. The J segment lost 7 bases and the V segment lost 6 bases, leaving 6 bases of the junction unmatched. The CDR3 is 12 residues long. Germline V lookup: CDR1 SEHNR, CDR2 FQNEAQ (reference sequence). In DNA, the CDR3 is TGTGCCAGCAGGTGGACTAGTGGAGAGCAGTACTTC. It specifies CASRWTSGEQYF. Full variable domain (outside the CDR3, taken from reference TRBV7-9 and TRBJ2-7): DTGVSQNPRHKITKRGQNVTFRCDPISEHNRLYWYRQTLGQGPEFLTYFQNEAQLEKSRLLSDRFSAERPKGSFSTLEIQRTEQGDSAMYLCASRWTSGEQYFGPGTRLTVT.

The J gene is TRBJ2-2, the V gene TRBV5-6; D remains ambiguous. Trimming stripped 0 bases from V and 2 bases from J, with 11 bases between. CDR3 length: 16 residues. In germline, CDR1 is SGHDT, CDR2 YYEEEE. DNA for the CDR3: TGTGCCAGCAGCTTGGGGGCAAAAATTAACACCGGGGAGCTGTTTTTT. Residues: CASSLGAKINTGELFF.

This clone was seen only a few times. J is TRBJ2-5 and V is TRBV15; TRBD2 might be the D (5 bases). V was trimmed by 0 bases and J by 5 bases, leaving 10 bases between them. Looked up from germline, CDR1 is LNHNV and CDR2 is YYDKDF (reference sequence). The CDR3 is made up of 14 amino acids. The DNA for the CDR3 is TGTGCCACCAGCAGAGATGGGGAGCGGGAGACCCAGTACTTC. Amino acid sequence: CATSRDGERETQYF. Together with reference TRBV15 and TRBJ2-5, the CDR3 gives the full variable domain: DAMVIQNPRYQVTQFGKPVTLSCSQTLNHNVMYWYQQKSSQAPKLLFHYYDKDFNNEADTPDNFQSRRPNTSFCFLDIRSPGLGDTAMYLCATSRDGERETQYFGPGTRLLVL.

Only a few counts were recorded for this clone. This chain's CDR3 is CASKEQPSLGYTF. The CDR3 region has the DNA TGTGCCAGTAAAGAACAGCCTTCTCTTGGCTACACCTTC. V is TRBV19 and J is TRBJ1-2, with no clear D. Between the trimmed V and J ends, which lost 7 bases and 7 bases, there was a span of 16 bases. This CDR3 is 13 amino acids long. Germline CDR1 reads LNHDA; CDR2 reads SQIVND (reference sequence).

J is TRBJ2-7 and V is TRBV2, with 16 bases lining up with TRBD2. The V gene's germline CDR1 is SNHLY and CDR2 FYNNEI. J was trimmed by 2 bases and V by 5 bases; bases with no gene match: 6. The CDR3 loop spans 17 amino acids. The CDR3, as DNA: TGTGCCAGCAGTTTCCACGGGACTAGCGGGAGGGCCTACGAGCAGTACTTC. Amino acids: CASSFHGTSGRAYEQYF.

The chain couples TRBV19 to TRBJ2-5, with 9 bases identical to TRBD2. The CDR3 length is 17 residues. Per the germline V gene, CDR1 is LNHDA and CDR2 is SQIVND (reference sequence). The V segment lost 3 bases and the J segment 2 bases; nucleotides outside the gene matches: 10. The CDR3 sequence: CASSILAGAPGQETQYF. As DNA, the CDR3 is TGTGCCAGTAGTATTTTAGCGGGAGCGCCGGGGCAAGAGACCCAGTACTTC.

The chain employs TRBV10-3 and TRBJ2-5; D not certain. Germline V CDR1 and CDR2: ENHRY, SYGVKD. This CDR3 has 12 amino acids. V was clipped by 6 bases and J by 0 bases, with 5 bases between them. In DNA form, the CDR3 reads TGTGCCATCAGCCGGGACCAAGAGACCCAGTACTTC. The encoded protein is CAISRDQETQYF.

J is TRBJ1-6 and V is TRBV5-1; D is undetermined. Deletions cut 0 bases from V and 0 bases from J, with 13 bases between. Germline assignment: CDR1 SGHRS and CDR2 YFSETQ. This CDR3 has 18 amino acids. The CDR3 DNA is TGCGCCAGCAGCTTGGACGGTTCTTCCTCCTCCTATAATTCACCCCTCCACTTT. Its translation: CASSLDGSSSSYNSPLHF.

The chain recombines TRBV25-1 with TRBJ2-5; 10 bases match TRBD1. This CDR3 region has 15 residues. Per germline, CDR1 MGHDK and CDR2 SYGVNS. With 2 bases clipped from V and 4 bases from J, the junction kept 4 bases outside the gene matches. This CDR3 reads CASSETGTGVETQYF. The CDR3 coding sequence is TGTGCCAGCAGTGAAACCGGGACAGGGGTAGAGACCCAGTACTTC.

The table lists this clone with a count of one. The chain employs TRBV13 and TRBJ2-1, with 7 bases matching TRBD2. V shed 5 bases and J 7 bases; nucleotides not matched to a gene: 23. The CDR3 length is 19 residues. The germline V gene encodes CDR1 PRHDT and CDR2 FYEKMQ (reference sequence). The CDR3 loop reads CASSGGGAEEWEFRNEQFF. CDR3 nucleotide sequence: TGTGCCAGCAGCGGCGGGGGAGCGGAGGAGTGGGAGTTTAGGAATGAGCAGTTCTTC. Supplemented by reference TRBV13 and TRBJ2-1, the full variable domain reads AAGVIQSPRHLIKEKRETATLKCYPIPRHDTVYWYQQGPGQDPQFLISFYEKMQSDKGSIPDRFSAQQFSDYHSELNMSSLELGDSALYFCASSGGGAEEWEFRNEQFFGPGTRLTVL.

As for this clone: A read error may account for a junction end that differs from germline. V usage is TRBV7-2 and J usage is TRBJ2-3; tentative D call: TRBD2 (5 bases). Germline V gene sequence: CDR1 SGHTA, CDR2 FQGNSA. The CDR3 runs 14 residues. The CDR3 coding sequence is TGTGCCGGCAGCTTCCGGGGTGGTGGAGATACGCAGTATTTT. Its protein product is CAGSFRGGGDTQYF.

The rearrangement joins TRBV5-4 to TRBJ2-2; D gene uncertain. The CDR3 consists of 15 residues. V lost 1 base and J 6 bases, leaving 13 bases between the germline ends. CDR1 is SGHNT and CDR2 is YYREEE in the germline V gene (reference sequence). The CDR3 DNA follows: TGTGCCAGCAGCTTGAATTTAAGGAGTTCCGGGGAGCTGTTTTTT. Residues: CASSLNLRSSGELFF.